This TCR beta chain was recorded in a study of blood T cell repertoires in COVID-19. In the study overall: The study drew acute and convalescent COVID-19 samples from the United States, Italy and Spain. In each case, the material was cDNA or gDNA derived from T cells, B-cell-depleted T cells, or PBMCs.

The germline V gene encodes CDR1 SGHRS and CDR2 YFSETQ. V lost 3 bases, J lost 1 base, and 13 bases lay in between. The CDR3 sequence is 16 residues long. Authors' processing steps: Amplification with reference gene primers provided the estimates of nucleated cell counts. The data were produced by immunoSEQ multiplex PCR, yet TCRdb's version contains in-frame clones alone and is incomplete. V and J calls and clone size are given by that table; D and trimming were obtained from the DNA. The sample includes about 110,000 clones, 75% to 85% of them seen just once. V and J are TRBV5-1 and TRBJ2-2; D is perhaps TRBD2 (6 bases). This TCR came from a woman aged 60 to 75 with acute or convalescent COVID-19. What was sequenced was peripheral blood. The DNA for the CDR3 is TGCGCCAGCAGCTCCCTTGGGGGGATGAACACCGGGGAGCTGTTTTTT. As protein: CASSSLGGMNTGELFF. Full variable domain (outside the CDR3, taken from reference TRBV5-1 and TRBJ2-2): KAGVTQTPRYLIKTRGQQVTLSCSPISGHRSVSWYQQTPGQGLQFLFEYFSETQRNKGNFPGRFSGRQFSNSRSEMNVSTLELGDSALYLCASSSLGGMNTGELFFGEGSRLTVL.